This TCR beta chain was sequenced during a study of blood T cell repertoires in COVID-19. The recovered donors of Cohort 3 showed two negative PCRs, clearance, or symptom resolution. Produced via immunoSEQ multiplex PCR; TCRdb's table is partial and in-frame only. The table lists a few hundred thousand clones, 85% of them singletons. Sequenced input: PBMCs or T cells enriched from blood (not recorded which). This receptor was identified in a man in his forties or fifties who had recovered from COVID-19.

In DNA, the CDR3 is TGTGCCAGCAGCTTTGAACAGGGTCGGGGCTACACCTTC. Translating it yields CASSFEQGRGYTF. The chain employs TRBV7-8 and TRBJ1-2; the D gene is possibly TRBD1 (6 bases). The germline CDR1 and CDR2 sequences are SGHVS and FQNEAQ. V lost 3 bases and J lost 8, with 13 bases in between. The CDR3 totals 13 residues.